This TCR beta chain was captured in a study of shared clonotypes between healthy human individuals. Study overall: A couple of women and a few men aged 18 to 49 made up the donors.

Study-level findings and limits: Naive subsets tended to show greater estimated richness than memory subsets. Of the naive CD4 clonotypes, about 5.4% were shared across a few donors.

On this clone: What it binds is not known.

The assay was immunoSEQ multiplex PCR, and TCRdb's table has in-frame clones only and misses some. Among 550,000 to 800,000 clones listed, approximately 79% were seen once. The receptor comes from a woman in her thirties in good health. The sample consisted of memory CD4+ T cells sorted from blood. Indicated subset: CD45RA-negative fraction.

CDR3: CASSLGTALNTGELFF. DNA for the CDR3: TGTGCCAGCAGCTTGGGAACAGCCCTGAACACCGGGGAGCTGTTTTTT. This chain uses TRBV5-4 with TRBJ2-2; D not certain. V was pared by 0 bases and J by 1 base, with 10 bases between. CDR3 size: 16 residues. The germline V gene has CDR1 SGHNT and CDR2 YYREEE (reference sequence).